The T cell receptor beta chain under discussion was sequenced for a study of radiation and T cells in renal cell carcinoma. The time point denotes: blood 4 weeks post-SBRT, at nephrectomy. The sample's treatment: 15 Gy SBRT to primary tumor, nephrectomy 4 weeks later. Nephrectomy followed 15 Gy stereotactic body radiation by 4 weeks. Germline V gene sequence: CDR1 ENHRY, CDR2 SYGVKD. This CDR3 is 17 amino acids long. J was trimmed by 5 bases and V by 5 bases; bases with no gene match: 12. The repertoire was sequenced with immunoSEQ multiplex PCR; TCRdb's copy has only in-frame clones and lacks some. The sample lists tens of thousands of clones; approximately 84% were seen once.

The specimen was blood, collected from a patient whose treatment included radiotherapy and nephrectomy. This clonotype was sampled from a man aged 60 to 69 with renal cell carcinoma. The V and J genes are TRBV10-3 and TRBJ1-4, with 9 bases that match TRBD1. The CDR3 reads CAISKDRGYYVNEKLFF. CDR3 DNA sequence: TGTGCCATCAGTAAGGACAGGGGTTATTACGTCAATGAAAAACTGTTTTTT.